This paragraph reports one T cell receptor (beta chain). This specimen comes from a study of shared clonotypes between healthy human individuals. The data were produced by immunoSEQ multiplex PCR, yet TCRdb's version contains in-frame clones alone and is incomplete. The data contain over a million clones, approximately 72% of them seen just once; the ten biggest clones take up 1.2% to 1.5%. The V end lost 5 bases, the J end lost 2 bases, and 19 bases lay between the germline ends. This CDR3 comprises 17 residues. The germline CDR1 and CDR2 sequences are MNHEY and SMNVEV (reference sequence). There were only Caucasian adults among the donors, and all lived in Nashville, Tennessee.

The clonotype originates from a young man in good health. The chain carries TRBV27 and TRBJ2-1; possibly TRBD2 for D (6 bases). Sequenced material: memory CD4+ T cells sorted from blood. As to subset: CD45RA-negative fraction. DNA for the CDR3: TGTGCCAGCAGTCTAAAACCTCCGGGAGCGACCTACAATGAGCAGTTCTTC. Its protein is CASSLKPPGATYNEQFF.